This TCR beta chain comes out of a study of shared clonotypes between healthy human individuals. Overall study: A donor's plate count was three for CD4 naive and three for CD4 memory; CD8 naive had two and CD8 memory one.

The germline V gene encodes CDR1 WNHNN and CDR2 SYGVQD (reference sequence). This CDR3 contains 14 residues. Trimming stripped 4 bases from V and 1 base from J, with 7 bases between. Study-wide results and limits: Shared across a few donors were around 5% of the naive CD4 clonotypes.

Donors were healthy HIV-negative adults without recently reported acute infections or vaccinations. On this clone: Its specificity is unknown.

Every subset had its genomic DNA shared out evenly among several immunoSEQ plates. Here immunoSEQ multiplex PCR was the method, and the copy in TCRdb shows in-frame clones only, minus some. This sample yields about 1 million clones, of which about 75% are seen a single time; around 1.5% belongs to the top ten. This clonotype originated in a man aged 18 to 29 in good health. The V call is TRBV10-1, the J call TRBJ2-2; D gene uncertain. Sequencing was carried out using memory CD4+ T cells sorted from blood. The subset was: CD45RA-negative fraction. CDR3 region: CASSGGLNTGELFF. In DNA, the CDR3 is TGCGCCAGCAGTGGCGGTCTGAACACCGGGGAGCTGTTTTTT.